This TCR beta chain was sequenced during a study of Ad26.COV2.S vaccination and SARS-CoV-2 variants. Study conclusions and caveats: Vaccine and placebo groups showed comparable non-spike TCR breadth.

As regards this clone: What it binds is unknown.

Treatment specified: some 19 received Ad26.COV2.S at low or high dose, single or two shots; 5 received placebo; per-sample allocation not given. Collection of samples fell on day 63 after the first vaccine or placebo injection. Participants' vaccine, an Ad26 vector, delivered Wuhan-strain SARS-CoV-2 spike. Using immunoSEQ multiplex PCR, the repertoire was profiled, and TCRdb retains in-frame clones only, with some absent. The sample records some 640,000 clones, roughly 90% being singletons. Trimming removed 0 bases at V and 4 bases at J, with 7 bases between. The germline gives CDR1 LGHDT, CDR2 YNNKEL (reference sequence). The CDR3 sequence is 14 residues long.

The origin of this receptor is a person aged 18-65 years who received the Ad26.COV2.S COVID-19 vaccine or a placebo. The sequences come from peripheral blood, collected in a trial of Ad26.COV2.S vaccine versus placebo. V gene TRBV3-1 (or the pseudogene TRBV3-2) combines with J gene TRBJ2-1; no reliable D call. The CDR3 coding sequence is TGTGCCAGCAGCCAAGAATGGGGTTACAATGAGCAGTTCTTC. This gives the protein CASSQEWGYNEQFF.